The entry below gives a single T cell receptor (beta chain) sequence along with its context. Antigen: not known. CDR1 and CDR2 from the germline V gene are SEHNR and FQNEAQ (reference sequence). This CDR3 is built from 16 residues. During cDNA synthesis, UMIs that each contained a 6-nucleotide sample barcode were added by means of template switching. TCRdb re-called the 5' RACE reads; one entry per CDR3 protein, DNA not given. Listed are more than 120,000 distinct CDR3 sequences; 2.4% falls within the top ten. The sample belongs to a study of monozygotic twins with inflammatory bowel disease. General study results and limits: Extra variability in the repertoires of patients may have come from differing immunosuppressive treatments. Any single strong signal or clonotype tied to IBD lacked support. With inverse Simpson as the measure, TCRbeta diversity was lower in IBD patients than in healthy co-twins.

This sequence was found in a human donor with ulcerative colitis or Crohn's disease, or a healthy co-twin of an affected twin (not recorded which). The sequencing input was blood. The chain uses TRBV7-9 and TRBJ2-7; the D call from TCRdb, TRBD1, cannot be confirmed without DNA. The CDR3 here is CASSQSYGTGAYEQYF.